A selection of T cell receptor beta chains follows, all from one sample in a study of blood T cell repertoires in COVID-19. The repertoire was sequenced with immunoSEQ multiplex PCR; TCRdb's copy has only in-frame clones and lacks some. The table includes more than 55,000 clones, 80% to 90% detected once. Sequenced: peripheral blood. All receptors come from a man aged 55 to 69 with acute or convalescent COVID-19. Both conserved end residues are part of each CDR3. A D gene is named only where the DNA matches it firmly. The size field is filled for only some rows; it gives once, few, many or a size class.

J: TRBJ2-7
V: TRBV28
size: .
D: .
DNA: TGTGCCAGCAGTTTAGGTTCGGCACTCAGGGAGCAGTACTTC
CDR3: CASSLGSALREQYF

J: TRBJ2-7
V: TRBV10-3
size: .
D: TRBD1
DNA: TGTGCCATCAGTGATCGAGGGACAGGGGGCAGTGGATCCTACGAGCAGTACTTC
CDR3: CAISDRGTGGSGSYEQYF

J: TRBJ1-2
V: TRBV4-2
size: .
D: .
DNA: TGTGCCAGCAGCCAAGATTTGGGCACCGCCGGTGGCTACACCTTC
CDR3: CASSQDLGTAGGYTF

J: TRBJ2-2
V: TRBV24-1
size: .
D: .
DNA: TGTGCCACCAGTGATTTTGGGCTAAACACCGGGGAGCTGTTTTTT
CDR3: CATSDFGLNTGELFF

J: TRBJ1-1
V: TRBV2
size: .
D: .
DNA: TGTGCCAGCAGAGAAACAGGATTGAACACTGAAGCTTTCTTT
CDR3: CASRETGLNTEAFF

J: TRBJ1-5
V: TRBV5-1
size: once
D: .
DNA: TGCGCCAGCAGCTTGGGGGCGAGGGAAGGAGGCTTAGGGCCCCAGCATTTT
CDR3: CASSLGAREGGLGPQHF

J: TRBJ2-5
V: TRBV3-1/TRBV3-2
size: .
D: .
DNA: TGTGCCAGCAGCCAAGTTCAGGGCCAAGAGACCCAGTACTTC
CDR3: CASSQVQGQETQYF

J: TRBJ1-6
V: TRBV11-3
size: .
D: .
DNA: TGTGCCAGCAGCGCGGGGGTTAATTCACCCCTCCACTTT
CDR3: CASSAGVNSPLHF

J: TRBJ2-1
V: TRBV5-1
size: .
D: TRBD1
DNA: TGCGCCAGCAGCTTGGCGGGACAGGGATACAATGAGCAGTTCTTC
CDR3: CASSLAGQGYNEQFF

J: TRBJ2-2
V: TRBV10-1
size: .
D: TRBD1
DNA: TGCGCCAGCAGTAAATCTTACAGGGGGCCCGGGAACACCGGGGAGCTGTTTTTT
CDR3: CASSKSYRGPGNTGELFF

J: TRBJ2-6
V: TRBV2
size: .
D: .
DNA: TGTGCCAGCAGCGGCGGTGGGGGGATGGGGGCCAACGTCCTGACTTTC
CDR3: CASSGGGGMGANVLTF

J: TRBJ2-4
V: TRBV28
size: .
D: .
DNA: TGTGCCAGCAGTTTGGGGGGTTTAGCCAAAAACATTCAGTACTTC
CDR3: CASSLGGLAKNIQYF

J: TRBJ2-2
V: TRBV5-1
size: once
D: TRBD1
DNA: TGCGCCAGCAGCTTCGGGACAGGCCATTCCGGGGAGCTGTTTTTT
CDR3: CASSFGTGHSGELFF

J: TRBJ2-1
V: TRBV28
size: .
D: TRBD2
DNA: TGTGCCAGCAGTTTAACGGTCGCAGCGGGAGGCCCCAATGAGCAGTTCTTC
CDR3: CASSLTVAAGGPNEQFF

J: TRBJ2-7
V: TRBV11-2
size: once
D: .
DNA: TGTGCCAGCAGCTTAAAGGGGGTGGGAGAGCAGTACTTC
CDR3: CASSLKGVGEQYF

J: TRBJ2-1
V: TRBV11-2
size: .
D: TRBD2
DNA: TGTGCCAGCAGCTCGCCCACATTTAGCGGGAGCTCCTACAATGAGCAGTTCTTC
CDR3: CASSSPTFSGSSYNEQFF

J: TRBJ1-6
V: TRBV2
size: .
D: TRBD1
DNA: TGTGCCAGCAGTGAATCCAGGGGGAATTCACCCCTCCACTTT
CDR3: CASSESRGNSPLHF

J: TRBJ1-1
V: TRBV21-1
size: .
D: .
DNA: TGTGCCAGCAGCCCCTCTAGTAGATTTATGAACACTGAAGCTTTCTTT
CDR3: CASSPSSRFMNTEAFF

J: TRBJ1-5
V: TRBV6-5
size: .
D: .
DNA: TGTGCCAGCAGTTACGGCAGGAGCAATCAGCCCCAGCATTTT
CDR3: CASSYGRSNQPQHF

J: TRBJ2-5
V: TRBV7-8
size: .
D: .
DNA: TGTGCCAGCAGCTTAGCGCTGCGGGGGAGGGGGGCCCAAGAGACCCAGTACTTC
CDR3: CASSLALRGRGAQETQYF

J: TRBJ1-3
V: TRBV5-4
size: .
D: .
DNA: TGTGCCAGCAGCTTGGAGGGGGACTCTGGAAACACCATATATTTT
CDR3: CASSLEGDSGNTIYF

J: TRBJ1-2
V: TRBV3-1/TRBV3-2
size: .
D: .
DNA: TGTGCCAGCAGCCAAGATGCGGGGGGACGCGGCTACACCTTC
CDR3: CASSQDAGGRGYTF

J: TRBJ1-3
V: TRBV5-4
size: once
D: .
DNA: TGTGCCAGCACCAACTACAGGACAGGAAACACCATATATTTT
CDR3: CASTNYRTGNTIYF

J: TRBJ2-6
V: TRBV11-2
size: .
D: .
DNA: TGTGCCAGCAGCTTGCTAGTCTCTGGGGCCAACGTCCTGACTTTC
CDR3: CASSLLVSGANVLTF

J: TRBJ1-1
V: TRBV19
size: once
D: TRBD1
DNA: TGTGCCAGTAGTAGGGACAGGGGTTTGTCTGAAGCTTTCTTT
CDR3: CASSRDRGLSEAFF

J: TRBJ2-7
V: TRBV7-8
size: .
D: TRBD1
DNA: TGTGCCAGCAGCTTAGGAGGGGGCGGCTACGAGCAGTACTTC
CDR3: CASSLGGGGYEQYF

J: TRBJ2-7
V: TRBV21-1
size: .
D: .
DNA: TGTGCCAGCAGCGGTATAGGACAGGGAATCTACGAGCAGTACTTC
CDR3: CASSGIGQGIYEQYF

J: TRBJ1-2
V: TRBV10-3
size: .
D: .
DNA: TGTGCCATCCAAGGGGCAGCCGACTATGGCTACACCTTC
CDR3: CAIQGAADYGYTF

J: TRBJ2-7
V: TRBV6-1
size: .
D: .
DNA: TGTGCCAGCAGTGAAGTTTTGGTTGAGGCCTACGAGCAGTACTTC
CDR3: CASSEVLVEAYEQYF

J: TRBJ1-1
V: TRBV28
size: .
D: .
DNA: TGTGCCAGCAGTCCCCCCAACAGGGCGAACACTGAAGCTTTCTTT
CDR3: CASSPPNRANTEAFF

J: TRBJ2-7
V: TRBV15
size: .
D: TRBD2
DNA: TGTGCCACCCAGGCGACTAGCGGGACCCACGAGCAGTACTTC
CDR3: CATQATSGTHEQYF

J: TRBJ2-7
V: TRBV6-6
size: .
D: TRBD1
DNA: TGTGCCAGCACCACGACAGGGATTATCTACGAGCAGTACTTC
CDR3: CASTTTGIIYEQYF

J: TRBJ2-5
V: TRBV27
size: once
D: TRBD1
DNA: TGTGCCAGCAGTCCGCATATTAGGACAGGGGGCGATCAGGAGACCCAGTACTTC
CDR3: CASSPHIRTGGDQETQYF